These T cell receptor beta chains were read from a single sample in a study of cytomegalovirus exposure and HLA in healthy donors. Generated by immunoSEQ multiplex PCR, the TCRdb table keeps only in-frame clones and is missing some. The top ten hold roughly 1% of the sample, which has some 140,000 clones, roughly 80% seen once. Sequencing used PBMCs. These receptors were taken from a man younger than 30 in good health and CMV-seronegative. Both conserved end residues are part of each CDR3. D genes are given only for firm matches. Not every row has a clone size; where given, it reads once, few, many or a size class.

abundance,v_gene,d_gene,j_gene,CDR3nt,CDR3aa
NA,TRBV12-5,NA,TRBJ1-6,TGTGCTAGTGGTTTGACAGGGAGTTCACCCCTCCACTTT,CASGLTGSSPLHF
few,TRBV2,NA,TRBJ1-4,TGTGCCAGCAGACAGGAAAAACTGTTTTTT,CASRQEKLFF
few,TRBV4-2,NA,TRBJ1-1,TGTGCCAGCAGCCAAGAAGAGCTACCAAACACTGAAGCTTTCTTT,CASSQEELPNTEAFF
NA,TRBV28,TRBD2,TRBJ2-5,TGTGCCAGCAGTTTAGTCGCGGGGGGGATTCTGGAGACCCAGTACTTC,CASSLVAGGILETQYF
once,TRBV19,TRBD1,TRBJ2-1,TGTGCCACCTCACCGGGGACAGGGAAATTGGATGAGCAGTTCTTC,CATSPGTGKLDEQFF
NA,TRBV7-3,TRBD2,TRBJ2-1,TGTGCCAGCAGTAAGAGCGGGGGATTAATGGATGAGCAGTTCTTC,CASSKSGGLMDEQFF
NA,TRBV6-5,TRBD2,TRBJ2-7,TGTGCCAGCAGCTCACCCCGGGACTACTCTTTTGAGCAGTACTTC,CASSSPRDYSFEQYF
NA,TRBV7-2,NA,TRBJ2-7,TGTGCCAGCAGCTTAGCGGTGACGGGGTTACCCTACGAGCAGTACTTC,CASSLAVTGLPYEQYF
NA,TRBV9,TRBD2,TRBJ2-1,TGTGCCAGCAGCGTATCAGCAGGGACTAGCGGGGGGGCCCTCTACAATGAGCAGTTCTTC,CASSVSAGTSGGALYNEQFF
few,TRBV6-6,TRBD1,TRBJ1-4,TGTGCCACCTCGGACAGGGGAAATGAAAAACTGTTTTTT,CATSDRGNEKLFF
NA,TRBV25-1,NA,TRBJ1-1,TGTGCCAGCAGGGTGGGAGGGGAGGCTTTCTTT,CASRVGGEAFF